One and the same sample provided the 27 T cell receptor beta chains below, sequenced in a study of blood T cell repertoires in COVID-19. Measured with immunoSEQ multiplex PCR; TCRdb has only the in-frame clones, and not every one. The sample has about 61,000 clones, around 77% seen once. The sample was peripheral blood. The source is an elderly man with active or convalescent COVID-19.

The rearrangement uses TRBV24-1 and TRBJ2-2; 11 bases fit TRBD1. Trimming at V came to 6 bases and at J to 6 bases, leaving 5 bases not matched to a gene. Germline V gene data show CDR1 as KGHDR and CDR2 as SFDVKD. The CDR3 has 15 residues. This CDR3 is CATSLGQGASGELFF. The CDR3 DNA follows: TGTGCCACCAGTTTAGGACAGGGGGCGTCCGGGGAGCTGTTTTTT.

This clone was seen once. V gene TRBV7-9 combines with J gene TRBJ2-7; 9 bases agree with TRBD1. The CDR3 length is 15 residues. The trim removed 6 bases at V and 2 bases at J, leaving 8 bases unmatched. CDR1 SEHNR and CDR2 FQNEAQ come from the germline V gene (reference sequence). CDR3 nucleotide sequence: TGTGCCAGCAGTTCGATCTGGACAGGGGCCTACGAGCAGTACTTC. The encoded protein is CASSSIWTGAYEQYF.

The chain combines TRBV14 with TRBJ2-2; 10 nucleotides agree with TRBD1. Germline CDR1 and CDR2: SGHDN and FVKESK. V shed 3 bases and J 7 bases; nucleotides not matched to a gene: 8. This CDR3 has 16 amino acids. The DNA of the CDR3 is TGTGCCAGCAGCCATAGACAGGGGGCGTTAATCGGGGAGCTGTTTTTT. It specifies CASSHRQGALIGELFF.

The chain links TRBV6-5 to TRBJ2-7, with D hard to call. CDR3 length: 14 residues. CDR1 and CDR2 from the germline V gene are MNHEY and SVGAGI. Trimming pared 5 bases from V and 4 bases from J, leaving 15 bases between. Written as DNA, the CDR3 is TGTGCCAGCAGTACCTCAGACTGGAAATACGAGCAGTACTTC. This encodes CASSTSDWKYEQYF.

V gene TRBV5-1 combines with J gene TRBJ2-3; D possibly corresponds to TRBD2 (5 bases). CDR1 and CDR2 from the germline V gene are SGHRS and YFSETQ. CDR3 size: 15 residues. The V end lost 4 bases, the J end lost 2 bases, and 14 bases lay between the germline ends. In nucleotides, the CDR3 is TGCGCCAGCAGCCGTAGCGTCCCCTTCACAGATACGCAGTATTTT. Translating it yields CASSRSVPFTDTQYF.

The chain links TRBV7-2 to TRBJ1-6; 8 nucleotides match TRBD1. The CDR3 contains 17 residues. The V segment lost 1 base and the J segment 7 bases; nucleotides outside the gene matches: 9. Germline CDR1 is SGHTA and CDR2 is FQGNSA. Here the CDR3 DNA reads TGTGCCAGCAGCTTAGAGTTCCAGGGGGCCTTCAATTCACCCCTCCACTTT. Its translation: CASSLEFQGAFNSPLHF.

The rearrangement uses TRBV7-2 and TRBJ2-3, with 10 positions matching TRBD2. The CDR3 runs to 19 residues. The V gene end was trimmed by 2 bases and the J gene end by 0 bases; junction bases not matched to a gene: 11. Per the germline V gene, CDR1 is SGHTA and CDR2 is FQGNSA. The CDR3 coding sequence is TGTGCCAGCAGCTTATGGCCTAGCGGGAGCGGACATAGCACAGATACGCAGTATTTT. Protein: CASSLWPSGSGHSTDTQYF.

This chain joins TRBV6-4 and TRBJ2-2, with TRBD1 matching over 8 bases. Per the germline V gene, CDR1 is MRHNA and CDR2 is SNTAGT. Trimming removed 5 bases from V and 5 bases from J; junction bases left unmatched: 7. This CDR3 is built from 15 residues. The CDR3 loop is CASSPDRVGTGELFF. CDR3 coding DNA: TGTGCCAGCAGTCCGGACAGGGTCGGGACCGGGGAGCTGTTTTTT.

Only a few counts were recorded for this clone. The chain employs TRBV13 and TRBJ2-7, with 9 bases fitting TRBD1. Per the germline V gene, CDR1 is PRHDT and CDR2 is FYEKMQ (reference sequence). The CDR3 covers 15 residues. The ends lost 0 bases at V and 9 bases at J; junction bases unmatched: 9. The CDR3 DNA reads as TGTGCCAGCAGCTTAGGTTGGGACAGGGCGACGGTGCAGTACTTC. This sequence encodes CASSLGWDRATVQYF.

CDR3 bases: TGTGCCAGCAGCCGAAACCCCGGCGGGGAGCTGTTTTTT. Translation: CASSRNPGGELFF. The chain joins TRBV13 to TRBJ2-2; D call uncertain. The CDR3 totals 13 residues. CDR1 and CDR2 (germline): PRHDT, FYEKMQ (reference sequence). Trimming took off 5 bases at V and 7 bases at J, with 11 bases between the two ends.

The genes are TRBV10-3 and TRBJ2-4; TRBD2 agrees at 7 bases. Germline CDR1 and CDR2: ENHRY and SYGVKD. The CDR3 extends over 18 amino acids. With V trimmed by 1 base and J by 0 bases, 9 bases remained unmatched. DNA for the CDR3: TGTGCCATCAGTGAGTACGGGGGAGGGGCTTCAGCCAAAAACATTCAGTACTTC. Translation: CAISEYGGGASAKNIQYF.

CDR3: CSASNRGNGYTF. CDR3 in DNA: TGCAGTGCTAGTAACAGGGGGAACGGCTACACCTTC. The chain joins TRBV20-1 to TRBJ1-2, with 8 nucleotides matching TRBD1. Trimming cost V 3 bases and J 8 bases; bases outside gene matches: 5. The CDR3 length is 12 residues. Germline values: CDR1 DFQATT, CDR2 SNEGSKA (reference sequence).

The chain is built from TRBV27 and TRBJ1-2; 9 positions match TRBD1. Unmatched junction bases numbered 20, after V lost 5 bases and J lost 4 bases. Germline CDR1 MNHEY, CDR2 SMNVEV (reference sequence). The CDR3 sequence is 19 residues long. This CDR3 reads CASSPLGAGQGFNPYGYTF. Written as DNA, the CDR3 is TGTGCCAGCAGTCCTCTTGGGGCGGGACAGGGTTTTAACCCCTATGGCTACACCTTC.

The chain combines TRBV5-1 with TRBJ2-7; TRBD2 matches 10 bases. CDR1 and CDR2 (germline): SGHRS, YFSETQ. The junction had 6 bases not matched to a gene; V was cut back by 1 base and J by 5 bases. CDR3 length equals 15 residues. The CDR3 protein is CASSLRAGGQNEQYF. The CDR3 coding sequence is TGCGCCAGCAGCTTGCGAGCGGGGGGGCAGAACGAGCAGTACTTC.

CDR3 residues: CASRLGGTGELFF. For the CDR3, the DNA is TGTGCCAGTAGGCTAGGGGGAACCGGGGAGCTGTTTTTT. This chain joins TRBV19 and TRBJ2-2; D perhaps matches TRBD1 (6 bases). Trimming removed 6 bases from V and 5 bases from J, with 10 bases in between. CDR1 is LNHDA, CDR2 SQIVND, per germline (reference sequence). CDR3 size: 13 residues.

This rearrangement joins TRBV20-1 to TRBJ1-5; possibly TRBD1 for D (6 bases). Trimming cost V 3 bases and J 5 bases, with 11 bases left between them. CDR1 and CDR2 from the germline V gene are DFQATT and SNEGSKA (reference sequence). The CDR3 consists of 13 residues. In nucleotides, the CDR3 is TGCAGTGCTAGTCGACAGGATTATCAGCCCCAGCATTTT. This gives the protein CSASRQDYQPQHF.

This rearrangement joins TRBV27 to TRBJ2-6; 7 positions match TRBD2. CDR3 size: 18 residues. The junction had 9 bases not matched to a gene; V was cut back by 4 bases and J by 0 bases. Germline assignment: CDR1 MNHEY and CDR2 SMNVEV (reference sequence). The CDR3: CASSSLTSSRSGANVLTF. CDR3 bases: TGTGCCAGCAGTTCCCTGACTAGCTCTCGCTCTGGGGCCAACGTCCTGACTTTC.

J is TRBJ2-5 and V is TRBV27; 10 bases are a match to TRBD1. Germline CDR1 is MNHEY and CDR2 is SMNVEV (reference sequence). V lost 6 bases to trimming and J lost 2 bases; unmatched junction nucleotides: 9. CDR3 length equals 16 residues. The CDR3 nucleotides are TGTGCCAGCAGGCGTGGGACAGGGGTTGGACAAGAGACCCAGTACTTC. This translates into CASRRGTGVGQETQYF.

This chain connects TRBV6-2 or TRBV6-3 to TRBJ2-1, with 11 bases lining up with TRBD2. The V gene end was trimmed by 2 bases and the J gene end by 6 bases; junction bases not matched to a gene: 9. There are 17 residues in the CDR3. From germline, CDR1 is MNHEY and CDR2 SVGEGT. Here the CDR3 DNA reads TGTGCCAGCAGTTACGGGAACACCGGGACTAGCGGCAATGAGCAGTTCTTC. Its translation is CASSYGNTGTSGNEQFF.

This clone showed up just once. This sequence joins TRBV24-1 and TRBJ2-3; a weak D match, TRBD1 (6 bases). Trimming stripped 3 bases from V and 3 bases from J, with 12 bases between. The CDR3 loop spans 15 amino acids. CDR1 KGHDR and CDR2 SFDVKD come from the germline V gene. The chain's CDR3 is CATSDLGAGTDTQYF. The CDR3 DNA sequence: TGTGCCACCAGTGATCTGGGGGCAGGGACAGATACGCAGTATTTT.

The chain uses TRBV6-2 or TRBV6-3 and TRBJ1-1; no firm D call. The CDR3 is 13 amino acids. Germline loops: CDR1 MNHEY, CDR2 SVGEGT. The ends were cut back, 5 bases at V and 5 bases at J, with 12 bases in the middle. CDR3 coding DNA: TGTGCCAGCAGTCCGAGGGTAGAGACTGAAGCTTTCTTT. This translates into CASSPRVETEAFF.

The chain recombines TRBV7-8 with TRBJ2-1, with 8 bases fitting TRBD1. J was trimmed by 8 bases and V by 5 bases; bases with no gene match: 5. This CDR3 spans 13 amino acids. Germline V gene sequence: CDR1 SGHVS, CDR2 FQNEAQ. The CDR3 loop reads CASSRDRLDEQFF. In DNA form, the CDR3 reads TGTGCCAGCAGCCGGGACAGGCTCGATGAGCAGTTCTTC.

The V gene is TRBV19, the J gene TRBJ1-6; possibly TRBD1 for D (6 bases). Germline lookup yields CDR1 LNHDA and CDR2 SQIVND (reference sequence). The ends were cut back, 9 bases at V and 7 bases at J, with 13 bases in the middle. This CDR3 contains 13 residues. The CDR3 reads CASRDTRNSPLHF. CDR3 bases: TGTGCCAGCCGGGACACGCGAAATTCACCCCTCCACTTT.

This sequence joins TRBV5-1 and TRBJ2-3; 12 bases agree with TRBD1. The CDR3 is made up of 15 amino acids. With 4 bases clipped from V and 5 bases from J, the junction kept 5 bases outside the gene matches. Per germline, CDR1 SGHRS and CDR2 YFSETQ. The CDR3 DNA follows: TGCGCCAGCAGCCCGGGACAGGGGGCCGTAGATACGCAGTATTTT. Translation: CASSPGQGAVDTQYF.

This CDR3 reads CASSPEAGDSGYTF. In DNA, the CDR3 is TGTGCCAGCTCACCAGAGGCAGGAGACAGTGGCTACACCTTC. The chain employs TRBV18 and TRBJ1-2; D might be TRBD1 (5 bases). The CDR3 has 14 amino acids. Trimming pared 2 bases from V and 7 bases from J, leaving 14 bases between. CDR1 is KGHSH, CDR2 LQKENI, per germline.

The gene calls are TRBV3-1 (or the pseudogene TRBV3-2) and TRBJ2-3, with 13 bases identical to TRBD2. The V segment lost 4 bases and the J segment 3 bases; nucleotides outside the gene matches: 7. Germline CDR1 and CDR2: LGHDT and YNNKEL (reference sequence). This CDR3 has 17 residues. The CDR3 coding sequence is TGTGCCAGCAGCCCCTCCTTACTAGCGGGGGGGACAGATACGCAGTATTTT. Its translation: CASSPSLLAGGTDTQYF.

The rearrangement uses TRBV6-4 and TRBJ2-2; 7 bases align to TRBD1. Germline values: CDR1 MRHNA, CDR2 SNTAGT. Germline trimming cut 5 bases from V and 3 bases from J; bases unmatched to any gene: 3. This CDR3 has 14 residues. CDR3 sequence reads: CASSFQGDTGELFF. In DNA, the CDR3 is TGTGCCAGCAGTTTTCAGGGGGACACCGGGGAGCTGTTTTTT.